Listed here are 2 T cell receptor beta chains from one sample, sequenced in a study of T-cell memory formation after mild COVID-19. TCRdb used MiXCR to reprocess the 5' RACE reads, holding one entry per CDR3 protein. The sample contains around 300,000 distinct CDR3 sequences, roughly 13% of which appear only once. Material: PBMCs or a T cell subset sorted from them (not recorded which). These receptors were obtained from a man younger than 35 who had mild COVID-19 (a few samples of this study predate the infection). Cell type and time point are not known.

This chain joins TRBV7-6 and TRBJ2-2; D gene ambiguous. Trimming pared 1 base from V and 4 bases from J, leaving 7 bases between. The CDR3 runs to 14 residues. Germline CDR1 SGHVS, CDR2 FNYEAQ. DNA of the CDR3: TGTGCCAGCAGCTTAGGCCTTGCCACCGGGGAGCTGTTTTTT. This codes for CASSLGLATGELFF.

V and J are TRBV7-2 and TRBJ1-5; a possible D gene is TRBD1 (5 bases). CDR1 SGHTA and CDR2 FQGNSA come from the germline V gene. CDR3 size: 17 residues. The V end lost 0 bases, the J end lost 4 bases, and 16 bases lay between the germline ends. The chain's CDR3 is CASSLARWGVGNQPQHF. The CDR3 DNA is TGTGCCAGCAGCTTAGCTCGGTGGGGGGTCGGGAATCAGCCCCAGCATTTT. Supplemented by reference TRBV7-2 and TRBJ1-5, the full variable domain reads GAGVSQSPSNKVTEKGKDVELRCDPISGHTALYWYRQSLGQGLEFLIYFQGNSAPDKSGLPSDRFSAERTGGSVSTLTIQRTQQEDSAVYLCASSLARWGVGNQPQHFGDGTRLSIL.